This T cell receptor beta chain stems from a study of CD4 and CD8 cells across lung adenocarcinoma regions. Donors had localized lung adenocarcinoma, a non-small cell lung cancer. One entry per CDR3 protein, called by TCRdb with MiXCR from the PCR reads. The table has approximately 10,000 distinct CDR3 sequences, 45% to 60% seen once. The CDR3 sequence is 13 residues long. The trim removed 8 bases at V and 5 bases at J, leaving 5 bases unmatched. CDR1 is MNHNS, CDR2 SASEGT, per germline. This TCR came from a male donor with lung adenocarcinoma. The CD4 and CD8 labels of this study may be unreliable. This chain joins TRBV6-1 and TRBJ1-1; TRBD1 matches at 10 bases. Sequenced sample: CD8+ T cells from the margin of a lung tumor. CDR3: CASGQGERTEAFF. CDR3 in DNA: TGTGCCAGCGGACAGGGGGAACGGACTGAAGCTTTCTTT.